This T cell receptor beta chain derives from a study of cytomegalovirus exposure and HLA in healthy donors. Study information: Among the approximately 400 genotyped donors, around 81% were placed in the Caucasian-associated ancestry cluster.

The PCR was carried out with 60 Vbeta primers and 13 Jbeta primers. Clones were sequenced by immunoSEQ multiplex PCR, and TCRdb holds only the in-frame ones, with some missing. The table has about 43,000 clones, 51% seen once. Overall study findings and caveats: In a later analysis, a genetic analysis reported fewer productive-TCR N-insertions in an Asian-associated ancestry cluster than the cohort average. Accurate predictions that matched the HLA-A and HLA-B alleles of most subjects were reportedly made from TCR beta sequences.

In regard to this clone: Antigen: not known.

The CDR3 contains 13 residues. V lost 2 bases and J 5 bases, leaving 9 bases between the germline ends. The germline V gene encodes CDR1 SGHTA and CDR2 FQGNSA. This sequence joins TRBV7-2 and TRBJ2-5; D ambiguous. The sequenced material came from PBMCs. The source is a man in his fifties or sixties in good health and CMV-seronegative. In DNA form, the CDR3 reads TGTGCCAGCAGCTTATTACGTGCGGAGACCCAGTACTTC. This translates into CASSLLRAETQYF.